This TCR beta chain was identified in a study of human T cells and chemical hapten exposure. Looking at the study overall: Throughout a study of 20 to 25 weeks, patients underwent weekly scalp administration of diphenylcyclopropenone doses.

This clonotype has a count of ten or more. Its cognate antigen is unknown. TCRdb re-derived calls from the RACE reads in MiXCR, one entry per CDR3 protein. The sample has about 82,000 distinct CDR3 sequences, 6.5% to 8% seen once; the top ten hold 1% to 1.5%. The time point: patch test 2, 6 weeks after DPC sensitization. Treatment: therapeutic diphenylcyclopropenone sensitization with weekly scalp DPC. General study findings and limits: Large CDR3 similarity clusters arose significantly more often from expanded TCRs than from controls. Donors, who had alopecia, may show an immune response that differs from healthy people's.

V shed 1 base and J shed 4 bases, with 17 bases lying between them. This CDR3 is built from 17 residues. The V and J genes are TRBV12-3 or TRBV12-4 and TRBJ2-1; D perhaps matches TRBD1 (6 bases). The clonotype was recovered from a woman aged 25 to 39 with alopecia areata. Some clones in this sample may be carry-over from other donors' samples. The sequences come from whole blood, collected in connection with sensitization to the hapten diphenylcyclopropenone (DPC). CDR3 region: CASSLGGMTGIYNEQFF. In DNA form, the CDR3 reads TGTGCCAGCAGTTTAGGAGGGATGACAGGAATTTACAATGAGCAGTTCTTC.